Presented here are 9 T cell receptor beta chains from one specimen sequenced in a study of T-cell reconstitution after alpha-beta-depleted transplantation in children. Unique molecular identifiers tagged the TCRbeta library. TCRdb used MiXCR to reprocess the PCR reads, holding one entry per CDR3 protein. The sample carries around 960,000 distinct CDR3 sequences, around 30% recorded once. The sample consisted of PBMCs, mostly from graft donor cells, taken 360 days after TCRalphabeta/CD19-depleted stem cell transplant. These receptors were taken from a boy under two years old who had a stem cell transplant for SCID, so the T cells may come from the graft donor.

This clonotype has only a few counts. V is TRBV4-1 and J is TRBJ2-7; a possible D gene is TRBD2 (5 bases). V was trimmed by 4 bases and J by 4 bases, leaving 14 bases between them. Per the germline V gene, CDR1 is MGHRA and CDR2 is YSYEKL. The CDR3 spans 14 residues. The CDR3 DNA follows: TGCGCCAGCAGCCCGGGGAGACCTCCTTACGAGCAGTACTTC. Amino acids: CASSPGRPPYEQYF.

This clonotype was seen more than once but under ten times. The V call is TRBV4-1, the J call TRBJ2-3; possible D gene TRBD2, 7 bases. V was trimmed by 3 bases and J by 1 base, leaving 14 bases between them. The CDR3 is made up of 16 amino acids. Germline lookup yields CDR1 MGHRA and CDR2 YSYEKL. CDR3 in amino acids: CASSQGRGPGTDTQYF. CDR3 nucleotide sequence: TGCGCCAGCAGCCAGGGGCGGGGGCCTGGCACAGATACGCAGTATTTT.

This clonotype was detected a few times. The V call is TRBV11-2, the J call TRBJ2-3, with D perhaps matching TRBD2 (5 bases). This CDR3 has 14 amino acids. Trimming took 4 bases from V and 7 from J, leaving 15 bases between them. CDR1 and CDR2 from the germline V gene are SGHAT and FQNNGV. CDR3 protein: CASSSLADGNTQYF. CDR3 DNA: TGTGCCAGCAGCTCCCTCGCAGACGGGAATACGCAGTATTTT.

The count of this clonotype is one. The chain links TRBV28 to TRBJ1-5; D gene unclear. Germline V gene sequence: CDR1 MDHEN, CDR2 SYDVKM. The V end was cut by 3 bases, the J end by 5 bases, with 5 bases between. The CDR3 is made up of 12 amino acids. CDR3 sequence: CASSFDYQPQHF. DNA for the CDR3: TGTGCCAGCAGTTTTGACTATCAGCCCCAGCATTTT.

The V gene is TRBV12-3 or TRBV12-4, the J gene TRBJ1-1; D uncertain. The CDR3 loop spans 13 amino acids. Between the trimmed V and J ends, which lost 5 bases and 2 bases, there was a span of 9 bases. For the CDR3, the DNA is TGTGCCAGCAGTCCGACGACTAACACTGAAGCTTTCTTT. This gives the protein CASSPTTNTEAFF.

The chain is built from TRBV6-5 and TRBJ2-5; D not certain. V lost 0 bases and J lost 2, with 7 bases in between. This CDR3 is 14 amino acids long. In germline, CDR1 is MNHEY, CDR2 SVGAGI. The CDR3 is CASSYSVGQETQYF. CDR3 bases: TGTGCCAGCAGTTACTCGGTTGGGCAAGAGACCCAGTACTTC.

This clonotype was recorded at least ten times. The chain uses TRBV7-9 and TRBJ2-1, with D tentatively TRBD2 (6 bases). Germline CDR1 and CDR2: SEHNR and FQNEAQ (reference sequence). V lost 5 bases and J lost 0, with 17 bases in between. The CDR3 sequence is 17 residues long. The CDR3 is CASSQVGAGSSYNEQFF. CDR3 nucleotides: TGTGCCAGCAGCCAGGTAGGGGCCGGGAGCTCCTACAATGAGCAGTTCTTC. The full variable domain, with the rest looked up from reference TRBV7-9 and TRBJ2-1, is DTGVSQNPRHKITKRGQNVTFRCDPISEHNRLYWYRQTLGQGPEFLTYFQNEAQLEKSRLLSDRFSAERPKGSFSTLEIQRTEQGDSAMYLCASSQVGAGSSYNEQFFGPGTRLTVL.

The chain uses TRBV29-1 and TRBJ2-1; 9 bases map to TRBD2. Germline V gene data show CDR1 as SQVTM and CDR2 as ANQGSEA. This CDR3 contains 13 residues. The V segment lost 4 bases and the J segment 10 bases; nucleotides outside the gene matches: 8. Written as DNA, the CDR3 is TGCAGCGTTGGGCGACTAGCGGAGATCGAGCAGTTCTTC. Translating gives CSVGRLAEIEQFF.

This chain connects TRBV24-1 to TRBJ2-1; 7 nucleotides match TRBD2. Germline CDR1 KGHDR, CDR2 SFDVKD. The CDR3 spans 17 residues. V lost 4 bases, J lost 6 bases, and 14 bases stayed unmatched. The CDR3 region has the DNA TGTGCCACCAGTGAAGCGGGGAGCGGGGAGAATTTCAATGAGCAGTTCTTC. Residues: CATSEAGSGENFNEQFF.